These T cell receptor beta chains were read from a single sample in a study of CD8+CD57+ T cells in acquired aplastic anemia. In TCRdb, the reads were re-called with MiXCR into one record per CDR3 protein. The sample holds 200,000 or so distinct CDR3 sequences, 64% seen once. Sequenced input: sorted CD4+, CD8+, or CD8+CD57+ T cells (not recorded which) from PBMCs. The receptors derive from a human donor with severe aplastic anemia or a healthy control (not recorded which). Both conserved end residues are part of each CDR3. Fields, in order: clone size, J gene, V gene, D gene, CDR3 protein, CDR3 DNA. The D gene is left open where the match is weak. Not every row has a clone size; where given, it reads once, few, many or a size class.

-,TRBJ1-4,TRBV6-2/TRBV6-3,-,CASTEPGQGGKLFF,TGTGCCAGCACAGAACCGGGGCAGGGAGGGAAACTGTTTTTT
-,TRBJ2-5,TRBV10-3,TRBD2,CAISEEGLAGGRETQYF,TGCGCCATCAGTGAGGAAGGACTAGCGGGGGGCCGGGAGACCCAGTACTTC
-,TRBJ2-1,TRBV7-9,TRBD2,CASSSLAGGGNEQFF,TGTGCCAGCAGCTCACTAGCGGGAGGGGGTAATGAGCAGTTCTTC
-,TRBJ2-1,TRBV7-2,-,CASSLTGQEQFF,TGTGCCAGCAGCTTGACAGGTCAAGAGCAGTTCTTC
once,TRBJ2-1,TRBV24-1,-,CATSAGSYNEQFF,TGTGCCACCAGTGCCGGGTCCTACAATGAGCAGTTCTTC
-,TRBJ2-3,TRBV20-1,-,CSAAKGDWYTQYF,TGCAGTGCTGCTAAGGGGGATTGGTATACGCAGTATTTT
-,TRBJ2-3,TRBV7-2,-,CASSSSLNPTDTQYF,TGCGCCAGCAGCTCAAGTCTCAACCCTACAGATACGCAGTATTTT
-,TRBJ1-1,TRBV7-8,-,CASSSPGGNMNTEAFF,TGTGCCAGCAGCAGCCCTGGGGGGAACATGAACACTGAAGCTTTCTTT
many,TRBJ2-1,TRBV4-3,-,CASSQDNTYNEQFF,TGCGCCAGCAGCCAAGATAACACCTACAATGAGCAGTTCTTC
-,TRBJ2-2,TRBV7-9,-,CASRGRLVTGELFF,TGTGCCAGCAGAGGACGCCTAGTCACCGGGGAGCTGTTTTTT
-,TRBJ1-3,TRBV2,-,CASTGNTIYF,TGTGCCAGCACAGGAAACACCATATATTTT
-,TRBJ1-4,TRBV5-1,-,CASSFTGRPKLNEKLFF,TGCGCCAGCAGCTTCACAGGGAGGCCGAAGCTTAATGAAAAACTGTTTTTT
-,TRBJ2-7,TRBV5-1,TRBD1,CASSPQDRAYEQYF,TGCGCCAGCAGCCCCCAAGACAGGGCGTACGAGCAGTACTTC
-,TRBJ1-4,TRBV2,-,CASSDWTSNEKLFF,TGTGCCAGCAGCGATTGGACTAGCAATGAAAAACTGTTTTTT
few,TRBJ2-7,TRBV7-8,-,CASSLALGRDEQYF,TGTGCCAGCAGCTTAGCGTTGGGTAGGGACGAGCAGTACTTC
few,TRBJ2-7,TRBV29-1,-,CSVVKRPGAYEQYF,TGCAGCGTCGTTAAGCGGCCCGGGGCCTACGAGCAGTACTTC
-,TRBJ1-1,TRBV16,-,CASSQLKNTEAFF,TGTGCCAGCAGCCAATTGAAGAACACTGAAGCTTTCTTT
few,TRBJ2-5,TRBV2,-,CASSVGPSGETQYF,TGTGCCAGCAGTGTAGGCCCAAGTGGGGAGACCCAGTACTTC
-,TRBJ2-7,TRBV5-6,-,CASSLVGFEQYF,TGTGCCAGCAGCTTGGTAGGGTTCGAGCAGTACTTC
-,TRBJ2-2,TRBV7-9,-,CASSEWSVEVGELFF,TGTGCCAGCAGTGAATGGAGCGTCGAAGTCGGGGAGCTGTTTTTT
many,TRBJ1-1,TRBV7-9,-,CASSLASGANTEAFF,TGTGCCAGCAGCTTAGCGAGTGGGGCGAACACTGAAGCTTTCTTT
many,TRBJ2-3,TRBV12-5,TRBD1,CASRDSRTDTQYF,TGTGCTTCCCGGGACAGCCGCACAGATACGCAGTATTTT
many,TRBJ1-2,TRBV20-1,-,CSARETVDPYGYTF,TGCAGTGCTAGAGAGACAGTAGACCCTTATGGCTACACCTTC
few,TRBJ1-6,TRBV7-9,-,CASSLPAREHSPLHF,TGTGCCAGCAGCCTACCTGCTAGGGAGCATTCACCCCTCCACTTT
-,TRBJ2-7,TRBV7-2,TRBD2,CASSFGTSGTSEQYF,TGTGCCAGCAGCTTCGGGACTAGCGGGACGTCGGAGCAGTACTTC
-,TRBJ1-2,TRBV9,TRBD1,CASSADRGRAYGYTF,TGTGCCAGCAGCGCCGACAGGGGGCGAGCCTATGGCTACACCTTC
-,TRBJ1-5,TRBV9,-,CASSVAGGFGQPQHF,TGTGCCAGCAGCGTAGCTGGGGGGTTTGGTCAGCCCCAGCATTTT
-,TRBJ2-7,TRBV24-1,TRBD2,CATSDRWTSVEQYF,TGTGCCACCAGTGATCGGTGGACTAGCGTCGAGCAGTACTTC
-,TRBJ1-5,TRBV5-1,-,CASSLGDGVGNQPQHF,TGCGCCAGCAGCTTGGGGGACGGGGTGGGAAATCAGCCCCAGCATTTT
-,TRBJ2-1,TRBV29-1,TRBD2,CSVLLAGVEQFF,TGCAGCGTTCTCCTAGCGGGAGTTGAGCAGTTCTTC
few,TRBJ2-7,TRBV5-1,TRBD1,CASSIRTGGDEQYF,TGCGCCAGCAGCATACGGACAGGGGGCGACGAGCAGTACTTC
-,TRBJ1-1,TRBV9,-,CASSVGAGSRTEAFF,TGTGCCAGCAGCGTAGGAGCAGGGTCGAGAACTGAAGCTTTCTTT
few,TRBJ1-2,TRBV6-6,TRBD1,CASTRRQGSYGYTF,TGTGCCAGCACAAGAAGACAGGGGAGCTATGGCTACACCTTC
many,TRBJ1-3,TRBV5-1,-,CASRRRTDGNTIYF,TGCGCCAGCAGACGGAGGACCGATGGAAACACCATATATTTT
-,TRBJ1-1,TRBV10-3,-,CAISGVGMRAFF,TGTGCCATCAGTGGGGTAGGGATGCGGGCTTTCTTT
-,TRBJ2-7,TRBV7-9,TRBD1,CASSRGGDRGQSEQYF,TGTGCCAGCAGCCGAGGGGGGGACAGGGGGCAAAGCGAGCAGTACTTC
-,TRBJ2-1,TRBV4-3,TRBD2,CASSQAEWAGGPAQFF,TGCGCCAGCAGCCAAGCCGAATGGGCGGGAGGGCCGGCGCAGTTCTTC
-,TRBJ2-3,TRBV7-2,-,CASSFSGADTQYF,TGTGCCAGCAGCTTTTCAGGGGCAGATACGCAGTATTTT
few,TRBJ2-3,TRBV29-1,TRBD1,CSTRRGHGTDTQYF,TGCAGCACTCGCAGGGGGCATGGCACAGATACGCAGTATTTT